These T cell receptor beta chains were read from a single sample in a study of beta chain features in type 1 diabetes. Here immunoSEQ multiplex PCR was the method, and the copy in TCRdb shows in-frame clones only, minus some. There are about 360,000 clones in the sample; over 10% occur only once, and 0.017% lies in the top ten. Input material: naive CD4+ T cells from blood. The receptors originated from a man younger than 35 in good health. CDR3s include the opening cysteine and the closing phenylalanine or tryptophan. A D gene is named only where the DNA matches it firmly. Clone sizes are given selectively: once, few, many, or a class where the clone is expanded.

clone_size j_call d_call v_call cdr3_nt cdr3_aa
few TRBJ2-6 TRBD1 TRBV5-1 TGCGCCAGCAAAACACAGGGGTCTGGGGCCAACGTCCTGACTTTC CASKTQGSGANVLTF
few TRBJ1-3 NA TRBV7-3 TGTGCCAGCAGGGGCTACTCTGGAAACACCATATATTTT CASRGYSGNTIYF
few TRBJ1-1 NA TRBV7-9 TGTGCCAGCAGCTTAGAGAGGCTTGTGAACACTGAAGCTTTCTTT CASSLERLVNTEAFF
NA TRBJ2-5 NA TRBV28 TGTGCCAGCAGGGCCCTCGGCGGCGGATTTGAAGAGACCCAGTACTTC CASRALGGGFEETQYF
few TRBJ2-5 NA TRBV9 TGTGCCAGCAGCGTAGGACAGGACAAGACCCAGTACTTC CASSVGQDKTQYF
NA TRBJ2-1 NA TRBV5-4 TGTGCCAGCAGCTTAAGACTCTCCCATGATGAGCAGTTCTTC CASSLRLSHDEQFF
NA TRBJ2-1 TRBD2 TRBV9 TGTGCCAGCAGTGGGACTAGCGGGAGGGATGACTCCTACAATGAGCAGTTCTTC CASSGTSGRDDSYNEQFF
few TRBJ1-3 NA TRBV29-1 TGCAGCGGACAGGCCGTCTCTGGAAACACCATATATTTT CSGQAVSGNTIYF
NA TRBJ2-5 TRBD1 TRBV29-1 TGCAGCGTGGAGACAGGGGGGAAAGAGACCCAGTACTTC CSVETGGKETQYF
NA TRBJ2-5 NA TRBV15 TGTGCCACCAGCAGAAATACAGGGATGGTTAAAGAGACCCAGTACTTC CATSRNTGMVKETQYF
few TRBJ2-1 TRBD1 TRBV19 TGTGCCAGTAGTCTGGGACAGGGGGCGTCCAATGAGCAGTTCTTC CASSLGQGASNEQFF
few TRBJ1-1 NA TRBV7-2 TGTGCCAGCAGCTTCCGACGGGGGGAGGGAACTGAAGCTTTCTTT CASSFRRGEGTEAFF
few TRBJ2-2 TRBD2 TRBV9 TGTGCCAGCAGCCGGACTAGCGCGAACACCGGGGAGCTGTTTTTT CASSRTSANTGELFF
few TRBJ2-7 TRBD2 TRBV28 TGTGCCAGCACTGACGGGACTAGCGGGGGAAGGGACGAGCAGTACTTC CASTDGTSGGRDEQYF
few TRBJ2-7 NA TRBV2 TGTGCCAGCAGTGTGCAGGGGTCGACCTACGAGCAGTACTTC CASSVQGSTYEQYF
NA TRBJ1-5 NA TRBV2 TGTGCCAGCAGTGTAGAGGGTATGTATCAGCCCCAGCATTTT CASSVEGMYQPQHF
NA TRBJ1-1 NA TRBV18 TGTGCCAGCTCACCATTAGATAGGAACACTGAAGCTTTCTTT CASSPLDRNTEAFF
few TRBJ2-1 NA TRBV13 TGTGCCAGCAGCTCCACGCAGGGGACCAACAATGAGCAGTTCTTC CASSSTQGTNNEQFF
NA TRBJ2-1 TRBD2 TRBV7-2 TGTGCCAGCAGCAGACTAGCGGGAGATCAGTTCTTC CASSRLAGDQFF
NA TRBJ1-1 NA TRBV2 TGTGCCAGCATGAACAGGGTTCTTCGCACTGAAGCTTTCTTT CASMNRVLRTEAFF
few TRBJ1-2 TRBD1 TRBV18 TGTGCCAGCTCAGTTCCGGGACAGGGGACCTATGGCTACACCTTC CASSVPGQGTYGYTF
few TRBJ2-7 TRBD1 TRBV13 TGTGCCAGCAGCCCAGGGGACAGGTCAACCTACGAGCAGTACTTC CASSPGDRSTYEQYF
few TRBJ1-1 NA TRBV5-4 TGTGCCAGCAGCTTGACAAGGCGGAGCATGAACACTGAAGCTTTCTTT CASSLTRRSMNTEAFF
NA TRBJ1-4 TRBD1 TRBV6-6 TGTGCCAGCAGACGACAGGGGGCGGCCCAAAATGAAAAACTGTTTTTT CASRRQGAAQNEKLFF
few TRBJ1-1 NA TRBV6-6 TGTGCCAGCAGGACAAACACTGAAGCTTTCTTT CASRTNTEAFF
NA TRBJ1-5 TRBD1 TRBV5-1 TGCGCCAGCAGACCCGGGACAGGTGACCAGCCCCAGCATTTT CASRPGTGDQPQHF
few TRBJ2-4 TRBD1 TRBV28 TGTGCCAGCAGTTTCCTCCGGGACAGGGAAAACATTCAGTACTTC CASSFLRDRENIQYF
NA TRBJ2-1 TRBD1 TRBV15 TGTGCCACCAGCCCCCCCGGGACAGGGCGTATTAATGAGCAGTTCTTC CATSPPGTGRINEQFF
NA TRBJ2-1 TRBD1 TRBV14 TGTGCCAGCAGCCAAGAGGGGACAGGGCCGGGTGTACACAATGAGCAGTTCTTC CASSQEGTGPGVHNEQFF
NA TRBJ2-1 TRBD2 TRBV12-5 TGTGCTAGTGGACCGGGACTAGCGTTCAATGAGCAGTTCTTC CASGPGLAFNEQFF
NA TRBJ1-4 NA TRBV7-7 TGTGCTAGCAGCTTAGGCCCGGGGGGTCTAGAAAAACTGTTTTTT CASSLGPGGLEKLFF
NA TRBJ2-3 TRBD2 TRBV6-5 TGTGCCAGCAGTTTTACTAGCGGACGCACAGATACGCAGTATTTT CASSFTSGRTDTQYF
NA TRBJ2-1 TRBD2 TRBV28 TGTGCCAGCAGTGGGACTAGCGGATTCTACAATGAGCAGTTCTTC CASSGTSGFYNEQFF
NA TRBJ1-5 NA TRBV19 TGTGCCAGTAGTAGCCTCTCCCAGGGTAATCAGCCCCAGCATTTT CASSSLSQGNQPQHF
NA TRBJ1-2 NA TRBV29-1 TGCAGCGTTGGACAGGCCCGCGGCTACACCTTC CSVGQARGYTF
NA TRBJ2-1 TRBD1 TRBV7-2 TGTGCCAGCAGCTTACCTAATATCCCAGGGGGAATGCGCAATGAGCAGTTCTTC CASSLPNIPGGMRNEQFF
NA TRBJ1-6 NA TRBV10-3 TGTGCCATCAGTGAGTCTGAACTTTCTTCACCCCTCCACTTT CAISESELSSPLHF
few TRBJ1-2 TRBD1 TRBV6-5 TGTGCCAGCAGTCAAACCGACAGGGTTGGTGGCTACACCTTC CASSQTDRVGGYTF
few TRBJ1-2 NA TRBV7-9 TGTGCCAGCAGCCACTCCGGGGGGTTGGGTGGCTACACCTTC CASSHSGGLGGYTF
NA TRBJ2-2 TRBD2 TRBV4-3 TGCGCCAGCAGCCAAGTGCGGGGGGCGAACACCGGGGAGCTGTTTTTT CASSQVRGANTGELFF
NA TRBJ2-5 TRBD2 TRBV7-9 TGTGCCAGCAGCTTCGTGGGGACTAGGGGAGGTGAGACCCAGTACTTC CASSFVGTRGGETQYF
NA TRBJ2-7 NA TRBV10-3 TGTGCCATCAGTGAGTACACCTACGAGCAGTACTTC CAISEYTYEQYF
few TRBJ1-3 NA TRBV11-2 TGTGCCAGCAGCCCCCCAGGTTCGGGAAACACCATATATTTT CASSPPGSGNTIYF
few TRBJ2-1 NA TRBV21-1 TGTGCCAGCGGGCCCGTCAGCTCCTACAATGAGCAGTTCTTC CASGPVSSYNEQFF
few TRBJ1-4 NA TRBV5-1 TGCGCCAGCAGCTTGGAGGGTGCACGCGGGGAACTGTTTTTT CASSLEGARGELFF
NA TRBJ2-7 NA TRBV18 TGTGCCAGCTCACCACAAGGGGTAGAGCAGTACTTC CASSPQGVEQYF
few TRBJ1-6 NA TRBV10-3 TGTGCCATCAGTGAGTCTAGGGGGTCCTATAATTCACCCCTCCACTTT CAISESRGSYNSPLHF
NA TRBJ1-5 NA TRBV7-9 TGTGCCAGCAGCTTAGGTCTCCCAGGGGTTCAGCCCCAGCATTTT CASSLGLPGVQPQHF
few TRBJ1-1 NA TRBV29-1 TGCAGCGTCGCCAGGGGACCCGTGAACACTGAAGCTTTCTTT CSVARGPVNTEAFF
few TRBJ2-1 NA TRBV5-1 TGCGCCAGCAAGTCTCGCGGGGTGGAAGGGCCGGCTGGGTTCTTC CASKSRGVEGPAGFF
few TRBJ1-5 NA TRBV5-1 TGCGCCAGCAGCTTGACAGGTCGCAGGGATCAGCCCCAGCATTTT CASSLTGRRDQPQHF
NA TRBJ2-5 TRBD2 TRBV2 TGTGCCAGCAGTGGACTAGCGGGAGTTGGGGAGACCCAGTACTTC CASSGLAGVGETQYF
NA TRBJ1-1 NA TRBV28 TGTGCCAGCAGTTTTTTGGGGCCCTATGAAGCTTTCTTT CASSFLGPYEAFF
NA TRBJ2-5 TRBD2 TRBV7-9 TGTGCCAGCAGCTTGGACAAGCGGGGGGGCAGGGAGACCCAGTACTTC CASSLDKRGGRETQYF
NA TRBJ2-1 TRBD2 TRBV5-4 TGTGCCAGCAGCTCGACCGGGACTAAATACAATGAGCAGTTCTTC CASSSTGTKYNEQFF